This T cell receptor beta chain was identified in a study of blood T cells in healthy people across ages. Study overall: About one barcoded beta molecule per two T cells came from capture by template switching.

The trim removed 9 bases at V and 0 bases at J, leaving 4 bases unmatched. This CDR3 contains 14 residues. Per germline, CDR1 KGHDR and CDR2 SFDVKD. This clonotype was observed a few times. Extracted total RNA amounted to at least 5 micrograms for each sample. Then a second PCR, running about 6 to 11 cycles, was carried out with a sample-barcoded 5' primer and a J-beta primer mix. TCRdb re-analysed the 5' RACE reads in MiXCR, keeping a single row per CDR3 protein. The data hold over 500,000 distinct CDR3 sequences, with 27% observed a single time. These records were also assigned to another study, of T cells of mothers and their children. That work adds: When mothers and children were related, their normalized repertoire overlap, which was always slightly higher, did not differ significantly from that of unrelated pairs.

This chain uses TRBV24-1 with TRBJ2-3, with 8 positions matching TRBD2. The TCR originated in a boy between 2 and 10 years old in good health. Sequencing was carried out using blood. The DNA of the CDR3 is TGTGCCACCTCCCGCGGGGGGAGCACAGATACGCAGTATTTT. This gives the protein CATSRGGSTDTQYF.